The entry below describes one T cell receptor (beta chain). Its antigen is undetermined. Germline lookup yields CDR1 MNHEY and CDR2 SMNVEV (reference sequence). The length of the CDR3 is 19 residues. Trimming cost V 3 bases and J 2 bases, with 25 bases left between them. These data belong to a study of cytomegalovirus exposure and HLA in healthy donors. Findings of the study overall: Researchers reported from a later analysis that most CMV-associated TCR beta chains appeared HLA-restricted.

The PCR was carried out with 60 Vbeta primers and 13 Jbeta primers. TCRdb's copy holds only in-frame clones and misses some; the assay was immunoSEQ multiplex PCR. The table lists about 98,000 clones, more than 60% of them singletons. The sample was PBMCs. The TCR originated in a man aged 45-65 years in good health and CMV-seronegative. The rearrangement links TRBV27 to TRBJ1-2, with D possibly TRBD1 on 5 matching bases. The CDR3, as DNA: TGTGCCAGCAGTTTCTACGGAGCAGGGCCGGGTCAAACGAACTATGGCTACACCTTC. Amino acids: CASSFYGAGPGQTNYGYTF.